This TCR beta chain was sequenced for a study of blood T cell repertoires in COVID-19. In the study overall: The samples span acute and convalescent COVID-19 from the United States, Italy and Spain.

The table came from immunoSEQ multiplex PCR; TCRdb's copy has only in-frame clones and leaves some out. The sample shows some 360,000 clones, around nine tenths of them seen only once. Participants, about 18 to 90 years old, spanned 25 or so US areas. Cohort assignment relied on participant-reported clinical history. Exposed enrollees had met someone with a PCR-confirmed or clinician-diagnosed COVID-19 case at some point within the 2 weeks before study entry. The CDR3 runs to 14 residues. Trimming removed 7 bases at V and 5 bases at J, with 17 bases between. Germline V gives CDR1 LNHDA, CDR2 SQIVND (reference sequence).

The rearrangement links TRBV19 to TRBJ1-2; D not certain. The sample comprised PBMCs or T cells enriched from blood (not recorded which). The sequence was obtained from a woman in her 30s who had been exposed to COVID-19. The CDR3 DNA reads TGTGCCAGTAAGAGGGTCGGGGAGTCGTATGGCTACACCTTC. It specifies CASKRVGESYGYTF.